These 9 T cell receptor beta chains originate from one sample sequenced in a study of Ad26.COV2.S vaccination and SARS-CoV-2 variants. Measured with immunoSEQ multiplex PCR; TCRdb has only the in-frame clones, and not every one. Altogether 350,000 to 450,000 clones are present, approximately 85% being singletons, with the ten largest covering 3.3%. Treatment given: 15 to 20 received Ad26.COV2.S at low or high dose, single or two shots; about five received placebo; per-sample allocation not given. The samples date from day 63 after the first vaccine or placebo injection. This specimen consisted of peripheral blood, obtained in a trial of Ad26.COV2.S vaccine versus placebo. Source of these receptors: a person between 18 and 59 years old who received the Ad26.COV2.S COVID-19 vaccine or a placebo.

This clone was detected only once. The CDR3 DNA sequence: TGTGCCAGCAGTGGCGGCGACAGGGGGCGGAATCAGCCCCAGCATTTT. It encodes CASSGGDRGRNQPQHF. The genes are TRBV6-1 and TRBJ1-5; 10 bases match TRBD1. J gave up 4 bases and V 4 bases, and 7 bases lay outside the gene matches. CDR1 is MNHNS, CDR2 SASEGT, per germline. This CDR3 region has 16 residues.

This clone was detected once. The V call is TRBV20-1, the J call TRBJ2-7, with a weak D call TRBD1 (5 bases). Germline loops: CDR1 DFQATT, CDR2 SNEGSKA (reference sequence). The CDR3 runs 11 residues. V was trimmed by 6 bases and J by 4 bases, leaving 10 bases between them. The CDR3 DNA sequence: TGCAGTGCAGAGGACAAATACGAGCAGTACTTC. Translated: CSAEDKYEQYF.

This clone was found many times. The rearrangement joins TRBV5-4 to TRBJ2-3; the D call may be TRBD1 or TRBD2 (6 bases each). This CDR3 is built from 15 residues. Germline values: CDR1 SGHNT, CDR2 YYREEE (reference sequence). The V end was cut by 0 bases, the J end by 1 base, with 9 bases between. CDR3 sequence (DNA): TGTGCCAGCAGCTTGGGGGGGGCCGGCACAGATACGCAGTATTTT. This sequence encodes CASSLGGAGTDTQYF.

The chain combines TRBV5-4 with TRBJ2-2; perhaps TRBD1 as D (6 bases). Trimming took 0 bases from V and 0 from J, leaving 9 bases between them. Germline-derived CDR1 and CDR2 are SGHNT and YYREEE (reference sequence). The CDR3 length is 16 residues. The CDR3: CASSLDRAPNTGELFF. The DNA of the CDR3 is TGTGCCAGCAGCTTGGACAGGGCCCCGAACACCGGGGAGCTGTTTTTT.

The chain has TRBV27 and TRBJ2-1, with 7 bases lining up with TRBD1. The junction had 4 bases not matched to a gene; V was cut back by 5 bases and J by 3 bases. The CDR3 runs to 14 residues. Germline CDR1 reads MNHEY; CDR2 reads SMNVEV (reference sequence). CDR3 DNA sequence: TGTGCCAGCAGTATGGGACAGATCTACAATGAGCAGTTCTTC. It is translated as CASSMGQIYNEQFF.

This clone was seen a handful of times. The chain carries TRBV6-5 and TRBJ1-1; D perhaps matches TRBD1 (5 bases). V was clipped by 10 bases and J by 9 bases, with 15 bases between them. The germline CDR1 and CDR2 sequences are MNHEY and SVGAGI. The CDR3 loop spans 11 amino acids. The DNA for the CDR3 is TGTGCCATTTGGGGAGGGACGAAAGCTTTCTTT. As protein: CAIWGGTKAFF.

The chain combines TRBV6-5 with TRBJ2-3; 8 nucleotides line up with TRBD1. The CDR3 has 16 residues. The J segment lost 2 bases and the V segment lost 2 bases, leaving 6 bases of the junction unmatched. In germline, CDR1 is MNHEY, CDR2 SVGAGI. CDR3 loop: CASSYGDRPLTDTQYF. CDR3 DNA sequence: TGTGCCAGCAGTTACGGGGACAGGCCCCTCACAGATACGCAGTATTTT.

Only one count was recorded for this clone. The genes are TRBV11-2 and TRBJ2-5; D tentatively fits TRBD1 or TRBD2 (5 bases each). CDR3 length: 16 amino acids. Germline loops: CDR1 SGHAT, CDR2 FQNNGV. V was shortened by 2 bases and J by 2 bases, with 15 bases between the two germline ends. CDR3 in amino acids: CASSLTPRGGQETQYF. Written as DNA, the CDR3 is TGTGCCAGCAGCTTAACCCCTAGGGGCGGGCAAGAGACCCAGTACTTC.

The V call is TRBV28, the J call TRBJ1-1, with unresolved D. V lost 7 bases to trimming and J lost 0 bases, with 9 bases between them. The CDR3 consists of 13 residues. Germline V gene lookup returns CDR1 MDHEN and CDR2 SYDVKM. CDR3 sequence (DNA): TGTGCCAGCACTTCGACTCTGAACACTGAAGCTTTCTTT. This gives the protein CASTSTLNTEAFF.